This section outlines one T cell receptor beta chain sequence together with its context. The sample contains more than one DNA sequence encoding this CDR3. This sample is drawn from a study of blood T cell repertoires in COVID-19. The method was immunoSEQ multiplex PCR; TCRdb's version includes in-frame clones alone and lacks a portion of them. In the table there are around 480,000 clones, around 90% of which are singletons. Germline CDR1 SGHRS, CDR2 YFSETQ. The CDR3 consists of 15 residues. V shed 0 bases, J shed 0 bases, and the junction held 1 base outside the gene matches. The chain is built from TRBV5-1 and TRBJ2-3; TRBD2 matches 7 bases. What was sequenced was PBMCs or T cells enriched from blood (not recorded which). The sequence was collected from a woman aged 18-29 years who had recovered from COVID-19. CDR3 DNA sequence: TGCGCCAGCAGCTTGGAGCGGGGTAGCACAGATACGCAGTATTTT. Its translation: CASSLERGSTDTQYF.